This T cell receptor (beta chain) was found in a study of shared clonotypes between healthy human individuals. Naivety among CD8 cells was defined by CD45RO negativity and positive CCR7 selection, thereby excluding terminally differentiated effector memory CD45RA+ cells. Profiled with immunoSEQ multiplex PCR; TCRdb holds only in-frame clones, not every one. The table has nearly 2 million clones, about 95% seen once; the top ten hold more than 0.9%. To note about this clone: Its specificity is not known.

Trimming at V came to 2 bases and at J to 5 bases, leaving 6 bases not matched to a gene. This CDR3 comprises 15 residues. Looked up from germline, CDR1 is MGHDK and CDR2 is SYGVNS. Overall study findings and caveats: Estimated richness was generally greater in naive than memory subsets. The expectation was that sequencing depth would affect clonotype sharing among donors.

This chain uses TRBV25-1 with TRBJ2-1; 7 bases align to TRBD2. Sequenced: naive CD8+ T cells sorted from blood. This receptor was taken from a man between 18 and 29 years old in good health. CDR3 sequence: CASSEGRRGDNEQFF. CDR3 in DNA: TGTGCCAGCAGTGAAGGGCGTCGGGGGGACAATGAGCAGTTCTTC.